The clone carrying this T cell receptor beta chain was counted many times. Antigen specificity is unknown. This sample's time point: newly diagnosed GD, antithyroid drugs for less than 3 months. The authors made the TCR library using RNA they extracted from PBMCs. Graves' disease diagnosis relied on American Thyroid Association guidelines. It was an endocrinology department in Xi'an, China, that provided the patients. Sequencing libraries for TCR beta were prepared with iRepertoire HTBI primers and Arm-PCR of CDR3 regions. TCRdb redid the calling of the multiplex PCR reads with MiXCR, one entry per CDR3 protein. The sample holds fewer than 350,000 distinct CDR3 sequences; over 15% are singletons and the top ten take about 40%. This entry comes from a study of regulatory T cells in long-lasting Graves disease. Broader study findings: Blood alone, not thyroid tissue, was studied. Clonotypes that were public and shared totalled a few thousand in persistent patients versus approximately 970 in new patients.

Germline assignment: CDR1 SGHVS and CDR2 FQNEAQ. The CDR3 extends over 18 amino acids. Trimming removed 5 bases at V and 3 bases at J, with 23 bases between. This material consisted of peripheral blood mononuclear cells (PBMCs), taken at new diagnosis, from a patient treated with antithyroid drugs. The V call is TRBV7-8, the J call TRBJ1-5; D might be TRBD1 (5 bases). This sequence was found in a female donor with Graves disease. The CDR3 DNA reads TGTGCCAGCAGCCCACAACTGAGAGGGACCCAACTCAATCAGCCCCAGCATTTT. Translation: CASSPQLRGTQLNQPQHF. Based on the CDR3 plus reference TRBV7-8 and TRBJ1-5, the full variable domain is GAGVSQSPRYKVAKRGQDVALRCDPISGHVSLFWYQQALGQGPEFLTYFQNEAQLDKSGLPSDRFFAERPEGSVSTLKIQRTQQEDSAVYLCASSPQLRGTQLNQPQHFGDGTRLSIL.